The 9 T cell receptor beta chains in this list originate from one sample, sequenced in a study of blood T cell repertoires in COVID-19. Method: immunoSEQ multiplex PCR; TCRdb's copy keeps in-frame clones and lacks some. The data contain hundreds of thousands of clones, about 90% of them seen just once; the ten biggest clones take up 0.9% to 1.2%. The sequencing sample was made of PBMCs or T cells enriched from blood (not recorded which). The receptors here all came from a woman younger than 45 who had recovered from COVID-19.

This clone was observed a handful of times. V and J are TRBV19 and TRBJ1-2; TRBD1 matches 8 bases. Germline loops: CDR1 LNHDA, CDR2 SQIVND (reference sequence). Unmatched junction bases numbered 7, after V lost 3 bases and J lost 4 bases. The CDR3 is 15 residues long. CDR3 coding DNA: TGTGCCAGTAGTATGACAGGGGAGCTTAGCTATGGCTACACCTTC. It yields the protein CASSMTGELSYGYTF. The entire variable domain, with the rest obtained from reference TRBV19 and TRBJ1-2, is as follows: DGGITQSPKYLFRKEGQNVTLSCEQNLNHDAMYWYRQDPGQGLRLIYYSQIVNDFQKGDIAEGYSVSREKKESFPLTVTSAQKNPTAFYLCASSMTGELSYGYTFGSGTRLTVV.

This sequence joins TRBV9 and TRBJ2-1; D perhaps matches TRBD1 (5 bases). Deletions cut 0 bases from V and 2 bases from J, with 9 bases between. This CDR3 spans 15 amino acids. From germline, CDR1 is SGDLS and CDR2 YYNGEE. Here the CDR3 DNA reads TGTGCCAGCAGCGTAGCAAGGGGTCCCTACAATGAGCAGTTCTTC. This gives the protein CASSVARGPYNEQFF.

The chain recombines TRBV12-2 with TRBJ1-5. TRBV12-2 represents a pseudogene. The length of the CDR3 is 14 residues. CDR3 region: CASRLRALNQPQHF. In nucleotides, the CDR3 is TGTGCAAGTCGCTTGCGGGCCTTGAATCAGCCCCAGCATTTT.

CDR3 nucleotides: TGTGCCAGCAGTACTCCGGGACACCGTCCCTACGAGCAGTACTTC. Its protein product is CASSTPGHRPYEQYF. This chain joins TRBV28 and TRBJ2-7; TRBD1 is a possible D gene (6 bases). The V gene's germline CDR1 is MDHEN and CDR2 SYDVKM. The V end lost 5 bases, the J end lost 2 bases, and 16 bases lay between the germline ends. The CDR3 covers 15 residues.

The chain combines TRBV28 with TRBJ1-2; no clear D. In germline, CDR1 is MDHEN, CDR2 SYDVKM. The CDR3 is made up of 13 amino acids. Trimming shortened V by 2 bases and J by 9 bases, and 13 bases separated the two germline ends. The CDR3 bases are TGTGCCAGCAGTTTAATCGGGCGGGCAAGCTACACCTTC. Protein product: CASSLIGRASYTF.

The genes are TRBV9 and TRBJ1-3; D may be TRBD1 (6 bases). V dropped 5 bases and J dropped 0 bases, with 9 bases sitting between them. Germline lookup yields CDR1 SGDLS and CDR2 YYNGEE. The CDR3 has 14 residues. This CDR3 reads CASRPRGSGNTIYF. The CDR3 region has the DNA TGTGCCAGCAGACCCAGGGGCTCTGGAAACACCATATATTTT. The full variable domain, with the rest looked up from reference TRBV9 and TRBJ1-3, is DSGVTQTPKHLITATGQRVTLRCSPRSGDLSVYWYQQSLDQGLQFLIQYYNGEERAKGNILERFSAQQFPDLHSELNLSSLELGDSALYFCASRPRGSGNTIYFGEGSWLTVV.

V and J are TRBV28 and TRBJ1-6, with 10 bases matching TRBD1. The junction had 6 bases not matched to a gene; V was cut back by 5 bases and J by 14 bases. CDR1 and CDR2 from the germline V gene are MDHEN and SYDVKM. The CDR3 consists of 13 residues. CDR3 protein: CASSPRTGGALHF. CDR3 DNA sequence: TGTGCCAGCAGTCCAAGGACAGGGGGGGCCCTCCACTTT.

The chain uses TRBV28 and TRBJ2-7; TRBD2 matches at 8 bases. Germline CDR1 is MDHEN and CDR2 is SYDVKM. After removal of 2 bases from V and 3 bases from J, the junction contained 0 bases not matched to a gene. This CDR3 is built from 13 residues. The CDR3 DNA sequence: TGTGCCAGCAGTTTAGCGGGAGGCTACGAGCAGTACTTC. Its translation is CASSLAGGYEQYF.

The rearrangement links TRBV7-4 to TRBJ1-6, with D uncertain. V was pared by 0 bases and J by 0 bases, with 15 bases between. The CDR3 is 19 residues long. Germline V gene sequence: CDR1 SGHVT, CDR2 SQSDAQ. In nucleotides, the CDR3 is TGTGCCAGCAGCTTAGCGCTTGATTGGACTCACTCCTATAATTCACCCCTCCACTTT. Amino acids: CASSLALDWTHSYNSPLHF.